The T cell receptor beta chain described here comes from a study of lymphopenia after photon versus proton radiotherapy. The CDR3 totals 15 residues. The V gene end was trimmed by 4 bases and the J gene end by 2 bases; junction bases not matched to a gene: 5. Germline V gene lookup returns CDR1 KGHSH and CDR2 LQKENI. TCRdb's table, derived via immunoSEQ multiplex PCR, lists solely in-frame clones and lacks some. The repertoire has roughly 58,000 clones, approximately 90% of them found once; the top ten carry roughly 12%. Remarks on this clone: Its specificity is unknown.

Whole-study results and caveats: Survival link was tested only in deceased patients; proton benefit remains a possibility. Photon-treated patients lost naive T cells and TCR diversity; proton-treated stayed stable. After lymphocyte nadir, photon-treated repertoires showed oligoclonal expansion, especially CD8+ Temra.

This clonotype originated in a man older than 75 with esophageal cancer. This rearrangement joins TRBV18 to TRBJ2-3; 8 bases are shared with TRBD2. The sample consisted of peripheral blood, taken from a patient treated with proton-based radiotherapy. This CDR3 is CASSLLAGSTDTQYF. In nucleotides, the CDR3 is TGTGCCAGCTCACTCTTAGCGGGGTCCACAGATACGCAGTATTTT. The full variable domain, completed using reference TRBV18 and TRBJ2-3, is NAGVMQNPRHLVRRRGQEARLRCSPMKGHSHVYWYRQLPEEGLKFMVYLQKENIIDESGMPKERFSAEFPKEGPSILRIQQVVRGDSAAYFCASSLLAGSTDTQYFGPGTRLTVL.